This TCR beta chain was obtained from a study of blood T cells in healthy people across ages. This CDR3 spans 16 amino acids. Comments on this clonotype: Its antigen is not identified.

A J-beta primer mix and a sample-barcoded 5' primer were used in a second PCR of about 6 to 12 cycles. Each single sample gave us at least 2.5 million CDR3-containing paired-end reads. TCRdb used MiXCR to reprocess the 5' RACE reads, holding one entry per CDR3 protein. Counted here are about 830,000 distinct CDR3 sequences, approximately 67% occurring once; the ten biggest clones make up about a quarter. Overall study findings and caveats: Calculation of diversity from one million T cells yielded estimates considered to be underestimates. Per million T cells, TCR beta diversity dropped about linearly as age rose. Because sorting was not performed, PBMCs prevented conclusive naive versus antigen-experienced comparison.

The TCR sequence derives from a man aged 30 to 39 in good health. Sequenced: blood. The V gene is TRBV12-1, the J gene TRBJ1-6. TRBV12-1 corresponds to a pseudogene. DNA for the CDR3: TGTGCCAGCAGCTTTTGCCAACACCCAAATAATTCACCCCTCCACTTT. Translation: CASSFCQHPNNSPLHF.